This T cell receptor (beta chain) was sequenced during a study of CD8 T cells in Susac syndrome. Overall study results and limits: A relatively small number of individuals underwent TCR sequencing and HLA analysis.

Comments on this clonotype: Antigen unknown.

Losses at the gene ends were 8 bases for V and 5 bases for J; bases not matched to a gene: 16. The CDR3 sequence is 17 residues long. Germline lookup yields CDR1 MDHEN and CDR2 SYDVKM. The TEMRA cells underwent FACS enrichment, while the CD8+ and CD4+ T cells underwent negative isolation. Reverse transcription used roughly 0.5 to 1 ug RNA and random hexamers. Amplification of TCR beta CDR3 across 54 Vbeta and 13 Jbeta was performed with immunoSEQ multiplex PCR. TCRdb processed the immunoSEQ multiplex PCR reads anew with MiXCR; each CDR3 protein has one entry. The sample has 400,000 or so distinct CDR3 sequences, about 85% seen once.

The clonotype was recovered from a human donor with multiple sclerosis. The source material was CD8+ T cells from PBMCs. V and J are TRBV28 and TRBJ2-5, with 11 bases that match TRBD2. The CDR3 sequence is CASARALGLAVFETQYF. As DNA, the CDR3 is TGTGCCAGCGCGCGTGCCTTGGGACTAGCGGTCTTTGAGACCCAGTACTTC.